This T cell receptor beta chain stems from a study of cytotoxic CD8 clonotypes in ibrutinib-treated CLL. The overall study: IGHV unmutated under 18; relapsed/refractory approximately 10; treatment-naive around 14. The taking of response samples occurred after a median roughly twelve months of treatment, with a range of 6 to 36.

Findings of the study overall: Contraction or stability on treatment characterized the public clonotypes, which were uncommon.

Germline values: CDR1 MDHEN, CDR2 SYDVKM. The CDR3 is 15 residues long. J lost 9 bases, V lost 8 bases, and 14 bases had no gene match. As to this clone: Its antigen is undetermined.

Profiling relied on immunoSEQ multiplex PCR, and the TCRdb table lists in-frame clones only, not all of them. Among some 130,000 clones listed, approximately 85% were seen once. The V gene is TRBV28, the J gene TRBJ1-4, with 8 bases that match TRBD1. Sequencing was performed on PBMCs, taken after 24 months of ibrutinib treatment. The clonotype was recovered from a human donor with chronic lymphocytic leukemia. The CDR3 bases are TGTGCCAGCCTTACCCCCGGACAGGGTCAAAAAAAACTGTTTTTT. Its protein is CASLTPGQGQKKLFF.